Following are 25 T cell receptor beta chains from one sample sequenced in a study of spatial heterogeneity in lung cancer. In TCRdb, the 5' RACE reads were re-called with MiXCR into one record per CDR3 protein. The sample includes about 92,000 distinct CDR3 sequences, approximately 12% seen only once; the top ten take over 40%. Specified time point: sample taken at primary tumor resection. Without sorting, whole RNA was sequenced from tumor, nontumor lung or frozen PBMC. The sequencing used PBMCs, collected at surgery. All receptors come from a male donor with early-stage non-small cell lung cancer.

This rearrangement joins TRBV4-3 to TRBJ2-2; no clear D gene. Trimming removed 0 bases from V and 1 base from J, with 9 bases in between. The CDR3 contains 16 residues. Germline V gene lookup returns CDR1 LGHNA and CDR2 YSLEER. The CDR3 sequence is CASSQERARNTGELFF. In nucleotides, the CDR3 is TGCGCCAGCAGCCAAGAAAGGGCTAGGAACACCGGGGAGCTGTTTTTT.

The genes are TRBV2 and TRBJ2-5; 12 nucleotides align to TRBD1. The CDR3 has 15 residues. V lost 4 bases to trimming and J lost 5 bases; unmatched junction nucleotides: 5. Germline CDR1 and CDR2: SNHLY and FYNNEI. CDR3 bases: TGTGCCAGCAGTGCCCGGGACAGGGGGCTGGAGACCCAGTACTTC. Its translation: CASSARDRGLETQYF.

The chain uses TRBV6-5 and TRBJ1-3; perhaps TRBD1 as D (5 bases). The CDR3 has 15 amino acids. Germline loops: CDR1 MNHEY, CDR2 SVGAGI. V was shortened by 4 bases and J by 0 bases, with 10 bases between the two germline ends. The CDR3 DNA reads as TGTGCCAGCAGTTGGGACGGAGCCTCTGGAAACACCATATATTTT. Amino acids: CASSWDGASGNTIYF.

The chain is built from TRBV7-9 and TRBJ2-5; D possibly corresponds to TRBD1 (5 bases). The CDR3 length is 14 residues. V lost 1 base and J 4 bases, leaving 10 bases between the germline ends. Germline V lookup: CDR1 SEHNR, CDR2 FQNEAQ (reference sequence). This chain's CDR3 is CASSLDVTGETQYF. DNA for the CDR3: TGTGCCAGCAGCTTAGACGTTACAGGAGAGACCCAGTACTTC.

This clonotype has ten or more counts. This chain joins TRBV10-3 and TRBJ1-1; weak D call: TRBD1 (5 bases). Deletions cut 8 bases from V and 4 bases from J, with 17 bases between. The V gene's germline CDR1 is ENHRY and CDR2 SYGVKD. The CDR3 consists of 14 residues. CDR3 amino acids: CAIGGSGIGTEAFF. CDR3 nucleotides: TGTGCCATCGGGGGATCCGGAATAGGCACTGAAGCTTTCTTT.

The gene calls are TRBV10-3 and TRBJ2-1; TRBD1 might be the D (6 bases). Trimming took off 6 bases at V and 7 bases at J, with 10 bases between the two ends. Germline V CDR1 and CDR2: ENHRY, SYGVKD. The CDR3 runs to 12 residues. The CDR3 reads CAISGQINEQFF. CDR3 nucleotides: TGTGCCATCAGCGGACAGATTAATGAGCAGTTCTTC.

The chain recombines TRBV12-3 or TRBV12-4 with TRBJ2-7, with D uncertain. Trimming took 10 bases from V and 1 from J, leaving 11 bases between them. CDR3 size: 12 residues. The CDR3 DNA reads as TGTGCCACCGCACCCGGATCCTACGAGCAGTACTTC. Its translation is CATAPGSYEQYF.

Many counts were recorded for this clonotype. The chain carries TRBV6-2 or TRBV6-3 and TRBJ2-1; D is perhaps TRBD2 (5 bases). The V and J ends lost 5 bases and 5 bases respectively, with 19 bases between them. Germline V gives CDR1 MNHEY, CDR2 SVGEGT. The CDR3 totals 16 residues. CDR3 protein: CASSPHGMGKHNEQFF. CDR3 DNA sequence: TGTGCCAGCAGTCCCCACGGGATGGGGAAGCACAATGAGCAGTTCTTC.

The V call is TRBV4-1, the J call TRBJ2-7; unclear D gene. The germline V and J ends were trimmed by 1 base and 4 bases, with 8 bases remaining between them. Germline CDR1 and CDR2: MGHRA and YSYEKL. This CDR3 comprises 13 residues. CDR3 sequence: CASSQGEFYEQYF. Written as DNA, the CDR3 is TGCGCCAGCAGCCAAGGAGAGTTTTACGAGCAGTACTTC.

This clonotype was observed a handful of times. The chain is built from TRBV24-1 and TRBJ2-3, with 7 bases identical to TRBD1. CDR1 is KGHDR, CDR2 SFDVKD, per germline. This CDR3 has 17 residues. V shed 0 bases, J shed 0 bases, and the junction held 5 bases outside the gene matches. The CDR3 spells CATSDLSGTDSTDTQYF. The CDR3 region has the DNA TGTGCCACCAGTGATTTGTCCGGGACAGACAGCACAGATACGCAGTATTTT.

With respect to this clonotype: A read error may explain this, as a much larger clone is one base away. The genes are TRBV28 and TRBJ1-5; D is unresolved. Germline CDR1 reads MDHEN; CDR2 reads SYDVKM. CDR3 length: 12 residues. The CDR3: CAGSLEGRPQHF. As DNA, the CDR3 is TGTGCCGGCAGTCTCGAAGGAAGGCCCCAGCATTTT.

The chain joins TRBV7-8 to TRBJ2-2, with unresolved D. The CDR3 runs 11 residues. Germline CDR1 and CDR2: SGHVS and FQNEAQ. Deletions cut 5 bases from V and 4 bases from J, with 2 bases between. The CDR3 sequence: CASSPTGELFF. The CDR3, as DNA: TGTGCCAGCAGCCCCACCGGGGAGCTGTTTTTT.

The CDR3: CATSDSLYRQGVNEQFF. CDR3 bases: TGTGCCACCAGTGATTCCTTGTATCGTCAGGGGGTAAATGAGCAGTTCTTC. V usage is TRBV24-1 and J usage is TRBJ2-1; 7 nucleotides line up with TRBD1. The CDR3 spans 17 residues. Trimming took 2 bases from V and 7 from J; bases not matched to a gene: 13. Germline CDR1 KGHDR, CDR2 SFDVKD.

The V and J genes are TRBV18 and TRBJ2-1; 8 nucleotides match TRBD2. Germline V gives CDR1 KGHSH, CDR2 LQKENI. The CDR3 has 15 residues. V trimming: 0 bases; J trimming: 6 bases; junction bases outside the gene matches: 4. DNA of the CDR3: TGTGCCAGCTCACCACCGGGACTAGTGTTCAATGAGCAGTTCTTC. It encodes CASSPPGLVFNEQFF.

This clonotype was observed a few times. The rearrangement links TRBV20-1 to TRBJ1-2; the D is unclear. V lost 2 bases and J 3 bases, leaving 10 bases between the germline ends. Per germline, CDR1 DFQATT and CDR2 SNEGSKA (reference sequence). The CDR3 loop spans 13 amino acids. Here the CDR3 DNA reads TGCAGTGCTAGATCGGAGCGTCACTATGGCTACACCTTC. Translated, it gives CSARSERHYGYTF.

This clonotype has ten or more counts. The gene calls are TRBV6-2 or TRBV6-3 and TRBJ2-6; D might be TRBD1 (6 bases). Trimming took 6 bases from V and 2 from J, leaving 8 bases between them. Germline assignment: CDR1 MNHEY and CDR2 SVGEGT. This CDR3 has 14 residues. CDR3 region: CASSPGAGANVLTF. CDR3 bases: TGTGCCAGCAGCCCAGGGGCTGGGGCCAACGTCCTGACTTTC.

The chain couples TRBV6-2 or TRBV6-3 to TRBJ2-5; TRBD2 is a possible D gene (6 bases). CDR1 and CDR2 from the germline V gene are MNHEY and SVGEGT. Trimming shortened V by 6 bases and J by 8 bases, and 13 bases separated the two germline ends. This CDR3 has 12 amino acids. CDR3 sequence reads: CASRAGRPTQYF. The CDR3, as DNA: TGTGCCAGCAGGGCGGGGAGGCCCACCCAGTACTTC.

The chain recombines TRBV18 with TRBJ1-2; TRBD1 aligns across 7 bases. Trimming took 0 bases from V and 4 from J; bases not matched to a gene: 5. The CDR3 is made up of 15 amino acids. The germline V gene encodes CDR1 KGHSH and CDR2 LQKENI. As DNA, the CDR3 is TGTGCCAGCTCACCACCGACAGGGAAGAGCTATGGCTACACCTTC. This translates into CASSPPTGKSYGYTF.

The rearrangement uses TRBV18 and TRBJ2-5; weak D call: TRBD1 (5 bases). V was trimmed by 2 bases and J by 5 bases, leaving 15 bases between them. Germline CDR1 and CDR2: KGHSH and LQKENI. The CDR3 is 15 residues long. The CDR3 coding sequence is TGTGCCAGCTCACCAAATCAGGGCGCCCCCGAGACCCAGTACTTC. As protein: CASSPNQGAPETQYF.

This chain connects TRBV5-1 to TRBJ1-1; D not resolved. Germline CDR1 is SGHRS and CDR2 is YFSETQ. The V gene lost 0 bases and the J gene lost 3 bases, with 6 bases spanning the gap. The CDR3 contains 13 residues. The DNA of the CDR3 is TGCGCCAGCAGCTTGGATGCTCACACTGAAGCTTTCTTT. Residues: CASSLDAHTEAFF.

This clonotype has only a few counts. This chain's CDR3 is CASSRGQGVEKLFF. DNA for the CDR3: TGTGCCAGCAGCCGTGGACAGGGAGTCGAAAAACTGTTTTTT. The chain recombines TRBV12-3 or TRBV12-4 with TRBJ1-4; TRBD1 matches 8 bases. Trimming took 6 bases from V and 8 from J; bases not matched to a gene: 8. The CDR3 extends over 14 amino acids.

In this sample, this clonotype turned up many times. The J gene is TRBJ2-3, the V gene TRBV10-1; tentatively, D is TRBD1 or TRBD2 (5 bases each). This CDR3 has 13 amino acids. V lost 5 bases and J lost 6, with 12 bases in between. The germline gives CDR1 WNHNN, CDR2 SYGVQD (reference sequence). The CDR3 reads CASSRGTADTQYF. CDR3 DNA sequence: TGCGCCAGCAGTCGTGGGACGGCCGATACGCAGTATTTT.

The table lists this clonotype with a few counts. The chain recombines TRBV2 with TRBJ2-7; maybe TRBD1 (7 bases). Trimming removed 0 bases from V and 1 base from J, with 16 bases in between. The CDR3 totals 17 residues. Looked up from germline, CDR1 is SNHLY and CDR2 is FYNNEI. CDR3 coding DNA: TGTGCCAGCAGTGAAGCGGCGGGACAGTTAATTTCCTACGAGCAGTACTTC. Residues: CASSEAAGQLISYEQYF.

This clonotype has only a few counts. V and J are TRBV5-1 and TRBJ2-5, with 15 bases fitting TRBD2. V lost 4 bases to trimming and J lost 4 bases; unmatched junction nucleotides: 23. CDR1 is SGHRS, CDR2 YFSETQ, per germline. This CDR3 region has 22 residues. DNA for the CDR3: TGCGCCAGCAGCCCGCGACCCTTACCAGGGGGACTAGCGGGAGGTGGAGGAGAGACCCAGTACTTC. This gives the protein CASSPRPLPGGLAGGGGETQYF.

The chain couples TRBV6-5 to TRBJ2-7; 12 bases align to TRBD1. The germline gives CDR1 MNHEY, CDR2 SVGAGI. With V trimmed by 6 bases and J by 2 bases, 8 bases remained unmatched. The CDR3 covers 16 residues. The CDR3 coding sequence is TGTGCCAGCAGCCCACCGGGACAGGGGGCCACCTACGAGCAGTACTTC. Its protein is CASSPPGQGATYEQYF.